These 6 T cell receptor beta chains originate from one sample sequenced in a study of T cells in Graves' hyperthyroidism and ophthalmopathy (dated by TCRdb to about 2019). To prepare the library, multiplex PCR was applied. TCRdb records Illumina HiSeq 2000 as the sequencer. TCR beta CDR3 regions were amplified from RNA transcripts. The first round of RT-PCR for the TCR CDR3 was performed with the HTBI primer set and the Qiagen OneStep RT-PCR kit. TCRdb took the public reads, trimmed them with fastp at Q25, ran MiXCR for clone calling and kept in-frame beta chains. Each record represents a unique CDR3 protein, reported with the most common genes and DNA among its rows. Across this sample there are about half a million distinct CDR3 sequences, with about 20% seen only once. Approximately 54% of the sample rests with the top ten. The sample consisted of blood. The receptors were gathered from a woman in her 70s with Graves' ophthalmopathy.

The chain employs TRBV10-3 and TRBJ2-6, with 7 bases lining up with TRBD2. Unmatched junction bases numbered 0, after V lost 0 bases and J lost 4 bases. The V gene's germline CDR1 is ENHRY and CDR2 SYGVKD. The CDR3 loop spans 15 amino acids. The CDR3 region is CAISESGGGANVLTF. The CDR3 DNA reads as TGTGCCATCAGTGAGTCCGGGGGGGGGGCCAACGTCCTGACTTTC.

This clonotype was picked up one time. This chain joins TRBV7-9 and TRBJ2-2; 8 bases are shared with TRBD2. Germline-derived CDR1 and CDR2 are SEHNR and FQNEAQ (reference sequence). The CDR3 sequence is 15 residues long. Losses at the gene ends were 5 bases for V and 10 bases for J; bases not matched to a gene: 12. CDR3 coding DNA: TGTGCCAGCAGCATGATCGGGAGGGCCCCCGTGGAGCTGTTTTTT. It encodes CASSMIGRAPVELFF.

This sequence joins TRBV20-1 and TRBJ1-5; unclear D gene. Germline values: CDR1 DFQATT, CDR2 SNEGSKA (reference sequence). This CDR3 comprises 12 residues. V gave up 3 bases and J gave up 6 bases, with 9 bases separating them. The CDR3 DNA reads TGCAGTGCTAGCTCTGGGCCTCAGCCCCAGCATTTT. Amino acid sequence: CSASSGPQPQHF.

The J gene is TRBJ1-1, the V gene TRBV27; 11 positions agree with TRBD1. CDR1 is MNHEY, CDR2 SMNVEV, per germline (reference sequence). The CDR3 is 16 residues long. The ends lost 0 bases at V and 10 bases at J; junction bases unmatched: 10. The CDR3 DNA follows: TGTGCCAGCAGTTTATCGCGGGGGGACAGGGGGGTTTCAGCTTTCTTT. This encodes CASSLSRGDRGVSAFF.

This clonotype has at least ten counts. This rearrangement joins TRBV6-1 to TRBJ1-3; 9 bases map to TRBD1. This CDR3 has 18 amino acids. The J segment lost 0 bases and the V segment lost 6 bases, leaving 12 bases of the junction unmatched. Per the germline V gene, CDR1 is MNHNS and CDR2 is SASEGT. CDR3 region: CASRTGQGTVVSGNTIYF. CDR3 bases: TGTGCCAGCAGGACCGGACAGGGGACTGTTGTCTCTGGAAACACCATATATTTT.

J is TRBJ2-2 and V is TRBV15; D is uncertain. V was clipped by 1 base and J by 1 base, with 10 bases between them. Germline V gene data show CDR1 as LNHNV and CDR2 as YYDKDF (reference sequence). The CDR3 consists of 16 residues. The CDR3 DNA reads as TGTGCCACCAGCAGAGTGATCGGAATGAACACCGGGGAGCTGTTTTTT. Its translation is CATSRVIGMNTGELFF.